This TCR beta chain was captured in a study of blood T cells in healthy people across ages. Primers used in a second PCR of roughly 7 to 12 cycles were a sample-barcoded 5' primer and a J-beta primer mix. Each CDR3 protein gets one entry after TCRdb re-called the 5' RACE reads with MiXCR. The sample holds around 800,000 distinct CDR3 sequences, about 26% seen once. The CDR3 contains 13 residues. Trimming removed 4 bases at V and 8 bases at J, with 13 bases between. The V gene's germline CDR1 is SGHDT and CDR2 YYEEEE. The same data also went into a second study, on T cells of mothers and their children.

The specimen sequenced was blood. The rearrangement joins TRBV5-6 to TRBJ2-4, with D uncertain. The clonotype comes from a boy aged 5-17 years in good health. The CDR3 loop reads CASSAGRLDIQYF. CDR3 bases: TGTGCCAGCAGCGCCGGCAGGTTAGACATTCAGTACTTC.